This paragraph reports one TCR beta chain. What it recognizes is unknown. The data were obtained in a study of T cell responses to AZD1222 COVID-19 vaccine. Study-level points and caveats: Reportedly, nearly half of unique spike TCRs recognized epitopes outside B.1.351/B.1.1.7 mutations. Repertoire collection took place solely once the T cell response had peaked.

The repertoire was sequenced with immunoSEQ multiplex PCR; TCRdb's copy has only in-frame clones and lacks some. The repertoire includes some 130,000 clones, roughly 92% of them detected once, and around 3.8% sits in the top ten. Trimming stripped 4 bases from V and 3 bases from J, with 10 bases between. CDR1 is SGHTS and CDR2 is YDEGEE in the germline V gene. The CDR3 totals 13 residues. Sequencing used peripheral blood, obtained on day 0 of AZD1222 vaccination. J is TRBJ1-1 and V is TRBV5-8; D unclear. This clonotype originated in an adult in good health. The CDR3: CASSDATDTEAFF. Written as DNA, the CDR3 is TGTGCCAGCAGCGACGCGACGGACACTGAAGCTTTCTTT. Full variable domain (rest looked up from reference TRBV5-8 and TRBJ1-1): EAGVTQSPTHLIKTRGQQATLRCSPISGHTSVYWYQQALGLGLQFLLWYDEGEERNRGNFPPRFSGRQFPNYSSELNVNALELEDSALYLCASSDATDTEAFFGQGTRLTVV.